This entry concerns a single T cell receptor beta chain. This clonotype was seen a handful of times. Its specific antigen is unknown. Base qualities are not recorded, but no much larger clone differs from it by a single base. From the cysteine up to the phenylalanine, the CDR3 has a length of 13 residues. Only the CDR3 DNA stays, 39 bases, in frame from base 1. V is reduced by 1 base and J by 3 bases, leaving a spacing of 7 bases between them. CDR1 and CDR2 were assigned from the germline V gene as MGHRA and YSYEKL. This sample was included in a study of T-cell reconstitution after alpha-beta-depleted transplantation in children (dated by TCRdb to the mid-2010s). General notes on the study: Using TCR repertoire profiling, the study quantitatively followed how T-cell immune reconstitution unfolded in children after TCRalphabeta/CD19-depleted allogeneic hematopoietic cell transplantation.

Library preparation employed PCR. Sequencing was performed on an Illumina HiSeq 2500. TCR library preparation used molecular barcoding, with unique molecular identifiers applied to normalize quantification of the TCRbeta repertoire. The public reads were reanalyzed by TCRdb: fastp trimming at Q25, MiXCR alignment, in-frame beta chains only. One record per CDR3 amino acid sequence lists the most common genes and DNA. This sample holds a few hundred thousand distinct CDR3 sequences; 10% were observed only once. Around 2.3% of the sample lies in the top ten. The sample in question was PBMCs from the stem cell graft donor, obtained from the stem cell graft. The rearrangement combines TRBV4-1 with TRBJ2-7; no D gene can be assigned with confidence. The clonotype originates from a human donor who donated a stem cell graft to a child with acute lymphoblastic leukemia. This receptor carries the CDR3 CASSQVVSYEQYF. The base sequence is TGCGCCAGCAGCCAAGTGGTCAGCTACGAGCAGTACTTC.